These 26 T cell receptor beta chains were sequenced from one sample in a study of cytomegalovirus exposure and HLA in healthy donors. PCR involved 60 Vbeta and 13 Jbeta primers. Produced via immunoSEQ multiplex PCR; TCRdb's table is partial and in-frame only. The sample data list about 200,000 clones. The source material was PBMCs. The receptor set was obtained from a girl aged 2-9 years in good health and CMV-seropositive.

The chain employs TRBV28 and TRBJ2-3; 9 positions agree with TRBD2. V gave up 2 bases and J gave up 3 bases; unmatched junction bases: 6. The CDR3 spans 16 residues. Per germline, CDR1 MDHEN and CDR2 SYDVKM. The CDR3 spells CASSLLAGKWTDTQYF. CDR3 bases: TGTGCCAGCAGTTTACTAGCGGGGAAATGGACAGATACGCAGTATTTT.

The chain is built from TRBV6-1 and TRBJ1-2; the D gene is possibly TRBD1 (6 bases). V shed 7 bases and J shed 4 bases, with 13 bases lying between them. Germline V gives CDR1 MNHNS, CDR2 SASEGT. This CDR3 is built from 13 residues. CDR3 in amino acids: CASNYRETYGYTF. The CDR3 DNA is TGTGCCAGCAATTACAGGGAAACCTATGGCTACACCTTC.

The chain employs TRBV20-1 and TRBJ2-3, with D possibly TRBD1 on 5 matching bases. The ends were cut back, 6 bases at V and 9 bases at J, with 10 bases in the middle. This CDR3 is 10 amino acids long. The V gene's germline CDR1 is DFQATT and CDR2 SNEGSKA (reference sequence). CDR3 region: CSAQKGTQYF. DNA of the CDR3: TGCAGTGCCCAAAAGGGGACGCAGTATTTT.

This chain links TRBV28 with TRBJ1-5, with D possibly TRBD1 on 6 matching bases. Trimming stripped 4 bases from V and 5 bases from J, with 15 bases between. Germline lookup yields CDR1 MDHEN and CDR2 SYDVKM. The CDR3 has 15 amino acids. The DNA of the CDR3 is TGTGCCAGCAGTTCCCCACAGGGACGCGATCAGCCCCAGCATTTT. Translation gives CASSSPQGRDQPQHF.

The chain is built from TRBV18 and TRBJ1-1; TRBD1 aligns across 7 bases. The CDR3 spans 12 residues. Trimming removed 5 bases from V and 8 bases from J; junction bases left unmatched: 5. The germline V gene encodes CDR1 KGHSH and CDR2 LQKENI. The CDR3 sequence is CASSIDREEAFF. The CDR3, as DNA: TGTGCCAGCTCAATCGACAGGGAGGAAGCTTTCTTT. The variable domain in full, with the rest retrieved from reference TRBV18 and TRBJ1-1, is NAGVMQNPRHLVRRRGQEARLRCSPMKGHSHVYWYRQLPEEGLKFMVYLQKENIIDESGMPKERFSAEFPKEGPSILRIQQVVRGDSAAYFCASSIDREEAFFGQGTRLTVV.

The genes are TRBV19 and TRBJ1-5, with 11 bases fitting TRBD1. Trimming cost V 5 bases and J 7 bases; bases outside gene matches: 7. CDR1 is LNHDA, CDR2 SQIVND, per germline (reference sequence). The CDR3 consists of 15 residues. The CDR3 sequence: CASSGTGGQAQPQHF. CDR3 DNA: TGTGCCAGTAGTGGGACAGGGGGGCAGGCGCAGCCCCAGCATTTT.

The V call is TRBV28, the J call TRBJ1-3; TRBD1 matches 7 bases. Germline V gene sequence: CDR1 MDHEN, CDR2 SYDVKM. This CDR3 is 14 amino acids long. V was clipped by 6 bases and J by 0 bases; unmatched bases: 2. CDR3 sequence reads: CASRNRGSGNTIYF. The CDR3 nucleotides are TGTGCCAGCAGGAACAGGGGCTCTGGAAACACCATATATTTT.

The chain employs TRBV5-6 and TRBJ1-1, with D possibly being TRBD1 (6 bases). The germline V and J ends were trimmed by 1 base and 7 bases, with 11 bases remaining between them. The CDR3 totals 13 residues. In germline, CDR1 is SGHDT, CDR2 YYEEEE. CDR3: CASSLRGTREAFF. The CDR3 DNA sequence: TGTGCCAGCAGCTTGAGGGGGACACGTGAAGCTTTCTTT.

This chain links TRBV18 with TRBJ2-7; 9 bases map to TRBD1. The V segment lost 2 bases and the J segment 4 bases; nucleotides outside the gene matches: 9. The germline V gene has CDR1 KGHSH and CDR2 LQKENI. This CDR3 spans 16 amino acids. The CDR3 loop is CASSPSLKQGAYEQYF. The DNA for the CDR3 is TGTGCCAGCTCACCATCCTTGAAACAGGGGGCTTACGAGCAGTACTTC.

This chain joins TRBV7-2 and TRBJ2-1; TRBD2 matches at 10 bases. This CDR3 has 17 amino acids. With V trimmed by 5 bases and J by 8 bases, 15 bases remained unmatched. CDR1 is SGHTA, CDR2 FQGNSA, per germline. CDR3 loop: CASSPFGLAGVFHEQFF. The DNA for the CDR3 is TGTGCCAGCAGCCCCTTCGGGCTAGCGGGAGTTTTTCATGAGCAGTTCTTC.

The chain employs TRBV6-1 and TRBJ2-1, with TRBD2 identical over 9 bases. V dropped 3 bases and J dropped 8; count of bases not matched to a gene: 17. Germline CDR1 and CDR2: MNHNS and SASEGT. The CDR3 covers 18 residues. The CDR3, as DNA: TGTGCCAGCAGTGACACACAGTGGGGACTAGCTCTAGGGGATGAGCAGTTCTTC. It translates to CASSDTQWGLALGDEQFF.

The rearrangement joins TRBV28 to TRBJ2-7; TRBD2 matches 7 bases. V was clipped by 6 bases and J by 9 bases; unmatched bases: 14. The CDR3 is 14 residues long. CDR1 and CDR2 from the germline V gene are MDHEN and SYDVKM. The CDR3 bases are TGTGCCAGCAGGGACCGTATCTCGGGGAGGGGGCAGTACTTC. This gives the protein CASRDRISGRGQYF.

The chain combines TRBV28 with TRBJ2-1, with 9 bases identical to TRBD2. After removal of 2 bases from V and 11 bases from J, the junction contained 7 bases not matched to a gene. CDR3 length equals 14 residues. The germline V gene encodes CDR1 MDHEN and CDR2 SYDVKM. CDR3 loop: CASSLVSSGKKQFF. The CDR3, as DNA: TGTGCCAGCAGTTTAGTGTCTAGCGGGAAGAAGCAGTTCTTC.

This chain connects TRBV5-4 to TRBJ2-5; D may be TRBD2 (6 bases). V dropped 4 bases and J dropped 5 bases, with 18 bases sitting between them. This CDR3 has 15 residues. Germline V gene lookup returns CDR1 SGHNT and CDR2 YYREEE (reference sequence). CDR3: CASSGPMGGVETQYF. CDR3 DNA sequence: TGTGCCAGCAGCGGCCCTATGGGGGGAGTGGAGACCCAGTACTTC. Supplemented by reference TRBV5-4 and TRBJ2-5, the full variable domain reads ETGVTQSPTHLIKTRGQQVTLRCSSQSGHNTVSWYQQALGQGPQFIFQYYREEENGRGNFPPRFSGLQFPNYSSELNVNALELDDSALYLCASSGPMGGVETQYFGPGTRLLVL.

The CDR3 bases are TGTGCCAGCAGTGAAGCGCTCGGACTCGTTGAGCAGTTCTTC. It encodes CASSEALGLVEQFF. The V and J genes are TRBV2 and TRBJ2-1, with D perhaps matching TRBD2 (5 bases). Germline values: CDR1 SNHLY, CDR2 FYNNEI. This CDR3 contains 14 residues. V was clipped by 0 bases and J by 9 bases, with 12 bases between them.

The CDR3 here is CASSLEGDEQFF. The CDR3 DNA follows: TGTGCCAGCAGCTTAGAAGGGGATGAGCAGTTCTTC. The V gene is TRBV7-9, the J gene TRBJ2-1; D possibly corresponds to TRBD1 (5 bases). This CDR3 has 12 residues. Germline-derived CDR1 and CDR2 are SEHNR and FQNEAQ (reference sequence). Trimming stripped 1 base from V and 8 bases from J, with 6 bases between.

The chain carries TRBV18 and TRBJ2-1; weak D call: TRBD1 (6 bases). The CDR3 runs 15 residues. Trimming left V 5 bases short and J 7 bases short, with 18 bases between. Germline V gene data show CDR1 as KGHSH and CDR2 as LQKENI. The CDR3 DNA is TGTGCCAGCTCAGAAGGACAGATGGGCGGGAATGAGCAGTTCTTC. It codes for CASSEGQMGGNEQFF.

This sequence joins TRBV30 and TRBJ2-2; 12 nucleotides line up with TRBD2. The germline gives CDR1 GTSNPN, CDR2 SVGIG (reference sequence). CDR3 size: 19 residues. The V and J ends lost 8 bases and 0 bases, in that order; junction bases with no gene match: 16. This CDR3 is CAPWEQSLAGGTNTGELFF. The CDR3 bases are TGTGCCCCATGGGAGCAGTCACTAGCGGGAGGAACGAACACCGGGGAGCTGTTTTTT.

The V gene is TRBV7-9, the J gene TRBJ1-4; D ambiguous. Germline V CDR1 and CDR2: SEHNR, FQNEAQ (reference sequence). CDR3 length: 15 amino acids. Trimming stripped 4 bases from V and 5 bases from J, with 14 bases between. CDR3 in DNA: TGTGCCAGCAGCTCCCGTCTGGACTCCAATGAAAAACTGTTTTTT. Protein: CASSSRLDSNEKLFF.

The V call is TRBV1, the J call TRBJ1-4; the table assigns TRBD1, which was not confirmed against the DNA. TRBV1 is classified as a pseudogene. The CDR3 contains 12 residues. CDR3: CTSSRQNEKLFF. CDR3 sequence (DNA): TGCACCAGCAGCCGGCAGAATGAAAAACTGTTTTTT.

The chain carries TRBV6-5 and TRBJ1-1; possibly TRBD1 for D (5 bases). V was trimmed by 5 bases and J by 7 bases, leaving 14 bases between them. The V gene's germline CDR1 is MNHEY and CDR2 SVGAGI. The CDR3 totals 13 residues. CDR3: CASSKPGNREAFF. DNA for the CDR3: TGTGCCAGCAGTAAACCAGGGAATCGTGAAGCTTTCTTT.

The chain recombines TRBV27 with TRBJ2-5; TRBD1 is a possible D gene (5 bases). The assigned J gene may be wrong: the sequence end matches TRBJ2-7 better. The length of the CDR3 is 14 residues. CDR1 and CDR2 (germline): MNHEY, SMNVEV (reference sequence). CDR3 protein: CASSYFQGSYEQYF. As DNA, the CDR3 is TGTGCCAGCAGTTATTTTCAGGGTTCCTACGAGCAGTACTTC.

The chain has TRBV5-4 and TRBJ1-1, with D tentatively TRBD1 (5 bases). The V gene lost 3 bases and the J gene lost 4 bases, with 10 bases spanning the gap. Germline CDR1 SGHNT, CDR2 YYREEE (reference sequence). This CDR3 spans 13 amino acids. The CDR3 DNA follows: TGTGCCAGCAGCTGGGGGGGTCGCACTGAAGCTTTCTTT. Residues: CASSWGGRTEAFF.

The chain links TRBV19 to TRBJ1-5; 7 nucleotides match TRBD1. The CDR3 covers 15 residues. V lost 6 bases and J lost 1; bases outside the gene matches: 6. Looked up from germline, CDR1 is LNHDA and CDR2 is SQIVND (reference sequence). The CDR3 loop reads CASRQRQGSNQPQHF. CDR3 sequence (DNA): TGTGCCAGTAGACAGAGACAGGGAAGCAATCAGCCCCAGCATTTT. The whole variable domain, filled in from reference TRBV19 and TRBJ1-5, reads DGGITQSPKYLFRKEGQNVTLSCEQNLNHDAMYWYRQDPGQGLRLIYYSQIVNDFQKGDIAEGYSVSREKKESFPLTVTSAQKNPTAFYLCASRQRQGSNQPQHFGDGTRLSIL.

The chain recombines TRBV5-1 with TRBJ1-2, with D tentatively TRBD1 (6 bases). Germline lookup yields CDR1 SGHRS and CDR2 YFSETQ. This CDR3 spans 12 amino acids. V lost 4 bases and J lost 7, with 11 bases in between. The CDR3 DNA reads TGCGCCAGCAGCCCAGGGGTCTTTGGCTACACCTTC. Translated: CASSPGVFGYTF.

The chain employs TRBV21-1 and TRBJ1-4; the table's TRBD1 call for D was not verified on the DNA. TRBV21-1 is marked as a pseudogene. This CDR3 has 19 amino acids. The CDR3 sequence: CASSNGTGTDSPLNEKLFF. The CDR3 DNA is TGTGCCAGCAGCAATGGTACCGGGACAGATTCACCTCTGAATGAAAAACTGTTTTTT.